Shown below are 18 T cell receptor beta chains from a single sample sequenced in a study of T cells in Graves' hyperthyroidism and ophthalmopathy. Amplification targeted TCR beta CDR3 regions from RNA transcripts. Initially, a first-round RT-PCR of the TCR CDR3 employed the HTBI primer set. TCRdb reprocessed the multiplex PCR reads via MiXCR and lists one record per CDR3 protein. This sample has about 500,000 distinct CDR3 sequences, with roughly 14% found just once. Sequencing was performed on blood. The receptors were sampled from a woman younger than 30 with Graves' hyperthyroidism.

This clonotype was found many times. The chain uses TRBV10-3 and TRBJ1-1, with 10 bases aligning to TRBD1. Germline CDR1 ENHRY, CDR2 SYGVKD. Trimming at V came to 3 bases and at J to 6 bases, leaving 7 bases not matched to a gene. This CDR3 has 15 residues. The CDR3 DNA is TGTGCCATCAGTGAAGGGACAGGGGCCTCGGCTGAAGCTTTCTTT. It is translated as CAISEGTGASAEAFF.

In this sample, this clonotype turned up many times. The chain links TRBV6-1 to TRBJ1-1, with D possibly matching TRBD1 (5 bases). Trimming left V 6 bases short and J 5 bases short, with 19 bases between. Germline V CDR1 and CDR2: MNHNS, SASEGT. The CDR3 extends over 15 amino acids. CDR3 residues: CASSQNRDGGTEAFF. Here the CDR3 DNA reads TGTGCCAGCAGCCAAAACCGGGACGGGGGGACTGAAGCTTTCTTT.

This clonotype was counted many times. The chain employs TRBV11-1 and TRBJ2-1; 11 bases are shared with TRBD2. This CDR3 has 15 amino acids. The trim removed 5 bases at V and 6 bases at J, leaving 6 bases unmatched. The germline gives CDR1 SGHAT, CDR2 FQDESV (reference sequence). The CDR3 DNA sequence: TGTGCCAGCAGCGCCCTCGGGACTAGCGGCAATGAGCAGTTCTTC. Its translation: CASSALGTSGNEQFF.

This clonotype was detected only a few times. The gene calls are TRBV25-1 and TRBJ2-5; a weak D match, TRBD1 (5 bases). The V gene's germline CDR1 is MGHDK and CDR2 SYGVNS. The CDR3 covers 13 residues. V was pared by 2 bases and J by 5 bases, with 9 bases between. CDR3 bases: TGTGCCAGCAGTGAAAAGGGGCGTGAGACCCAGTACTTC. This codes for CASSEKGRETQYF.

This rearrangement joins TRBV28 to TRBJ2-5, with D perhaps TRBD1 or TRBD2 (5 bases each). The V and J ends lost 2 bases and 0 bases respectively, with 16 bases between them. Germline assignment: CDR1 MDHEN and CDR2 SYDVKM. CDR3 length equals 17 residues. CDR3 residues: CASSLAGPRDDQETQYF. The CDR3 region has the DNA TGTGCCAGCAGTTTAGCCGGCCCTAGGGACGACCAAGAGACCCAGTACTTC.

This clonotype has a handful of counts. V and J are TRBV5-1 and TRBJ2-7, with 9 bases lining up with TRBD1. CDR3 length: 15 residues. J lost 3 bases, V lost 1 base, and 5 bases had no gene match. Per germline, CDR1 SGHRS and CDR2 YFSETQ. CDR3 sequence: CASSLTGQGIYEQYV. The CDR3, as DNA: TGCGCCAGCAGCTTGACAGGACAGGGGATCTACGAGCAGTACGTC.

This clonotype was seen more than once but under ten times. The chain carries TRBV7-3 and TRBJ2-7; D gene ambiguous. V was pared by 2 bases and J by 0 bases, with 5 bases between. Germline CDR1 SGHTA, CDR2 FQGTGA. The CDR3 contains 13 residues. CDR3 nucleotides: TGTGCCAGCAGCTTAGCCAGCTCCTACGAGCAGTACTTC. This gives the protein CASSLASSYEQYF.

Ten or more counts support this clonotype. V is TRBV2 and J is TRBJ2-7; D is unclear. Germline lookup yields CDR1 SNHLY and CDR2 FYNNEI. The CDR3 spans 10 residues. Trimming removed 7 bases at V and 3 bases at J, with 4 bases between. The CDR3 DNA follows: TGTGCCAGCAACCTCTACGAGCAGTACGTC. Translation: CASNLYEQYV.

The table lists this clonotype with many counts. The V call is TRBV30, the J call TRBJ1-2; D unresolved. The CDR3 totals 13 residues. The V gene's germline CDR1 is GTSNPN and CDR2 SVGIG (reference sequence). V was cut by 3 bases and J by 12 bases, with 20 bases left in between. The CDR3 DNA follows: TGTGCCTGGAGAGAGGACCTCAACCGGCCCGACACCTTC. It yields the protein CAWREDLNRPDTF.

There are many counts of this clonotype. V and J are TRBV20-1 and TRBJ2-2; maybe TRBD2 (6 bases). Per the germline V gene, CDR1 is DFQATT and CDR2 is SNEGSKA (reference sequence). V was shortened by 4 bases and J by 2 bases, with 11 bases between the two germline ends. The length of the CDR3 is 14 residues. Written as DNA, the CDR3 is TGCAGTGCTAAGCGGACTACTAACACCGGGGAGCTGTTTTTT. This translates into CSAKRTTNTGELFF.

This clonotype appeared many times. CDR3 sequence reads: CASSLMWTSGSNEQFF. The CDR3 region has the DNA TGTGCCAGCAGTTTAATGTGGACTAGCGGGAGCAATGAGCAGTTCTTC. The chain recombines TRBV27 with TRBJ2-1, with 13 nucleotides matching TRBD2. The CDR3 is 16 amino acids. Germline lookup yields CDR1 MNHEY and CDR2 SMNVEV (reference sequence). V trimming: 2 bases; J trimming: 6 bases; junction bases outside the gene matches: 4.

Details on this clonotype: A much larger clonotype is one base distant, so this may be a read error. The rearrangement links TRBV11-3 to TRBJ2-5; 9 bases map to TRBD2. The germline gives CDR1 SGHNT, CDR2 YENEEA. The V gene end was trimmed by 5 bases and the J gene end by 5 bases; junction bases not matched to a gene: 12. The CDR3 contains 16 residues. CDR3 sequence reads: CASSPLFAGGWETQYF. CDR3 DNA sequence: TGTGCCAGCAGCCCCCTTTTCGCGGGAGGGTGGGAGACCCAGTACTTC.

The chain carries TRBV12-3 or TRBV12-4 and TRBJ1-5, with 8 bases fitting TRBD1. Trimming at V came to 7 bases and at J to 6 bases, leaving 8 bases not matched to a gene. The CDR3 covers 14 residues. CDR3 sequence: CASTPDREGQPQHF. The CDR3, as DNA: TGTGCCAGCACCCCGGACAGGGAAGGTCAGCCCCAGCATTTT.

In its sample, this clonotype was seen many times. CDR3 loop: CASSTGTRNYGYTF. CDR3 nucleotides: TGTGCCAGCAGCACTGGGACTCGCAACTATGGCTACACCTTC. This chain links TRBV5-8 with TRBJ1-2, with D tentatively TRBD1 (5 bases). Trimming took 4 bases from V and 2 from J, leaving 12 bases between them. Per germline, CDR1 SGHTS and CDR2 YDEGEE. The CDR3 contains 14 residues.

The chain recombines TRBV7-3 with TRBJ1-2; 8 bases are a match to TRBD1. The ends lost 4 bases at V and 5 bases at J; junction bases unmatched: 3. The V gene's germline CDR1 is SGHTA and CDR2 FQGTGA. CDR3 length: 13 residues. CDR3 coding DNA: TGTGCCAGCAGCTCGGGACAGGAGTATGGCTACACCTTC. Residues: CASSSGQEYGYTF.

The table lists this clonotype with many counts. Here the CDR3 DNA reads TGTGCCAGCAGTTTAGGAGCGTATTCACCCCTCCACTTT. This gives the protein CASSLGAYSPLHF. The chain employs TRBV12-3 or TRBV12-4 and TRBJ1-6; unclear D gene. V dropped 1 base and J dropped 8 bases, with 6 bases sitting between them. CDR3 size: 13 residues.

This clonotype was observed a few times. The chain has TRBV10-3 and TRBJ2-1; D is possibly TRBD2 (6 bases). The CDR3 is 14 residues long. The V end lost 10 bases, the J end lost 0 bases, and 13 bases lay between the germline ends. CDR1 and CDR2 from the germline V gene are ENHRY and SYGVKD. In nucleotides, the CDR3 is TGTGCCACCTTCGGGAGCGACTCCTACAATGAGCAGTTCTTC. It encodes CATFGSDSYNEQFF.

This clonotype was observed many times. The chain couples TRBV27 to TRBJ1-5, with D maybe TRBD1 (6 bases). The CDR3 spans 17 residues. Germline CDR1 is MNHEY and CDR2 is SMNVEV (reference sequence). V gave up 2 bases and J gave up 2 bases, with 16 bases separating them. CDR3 DNA sequence: TGTGCCAGCAGTTTAAGGTCCGGCAACAGGGGCAATCAGCCCCAGCATTTT. It specifies CASSLRSGNRGNQPQHF.